This T cell receptor (beta chain) was identified in a study of cytomegalovirus exposure and HLA in healthy donors. The CDR3 runs 13 residues. From germline, CDR1 is SQVTM and CDR2 ANQGSEA. Losses at the gene ends were 7 bases for V and 6 bases for J; bases not matched to a gene: 9. 13 Jbeta primers and 60 Vbeta primers were used for the PCR. Clones were sequenced by immunoSEQ multiplex PCR, and TCRdb holds only the in-frame ones, with some missing. The table shows 250,000 to 350,000 clones, with 80% to 90% occurring only once. This receptor was obtained from a man aged 40-55 years in good health and CMV-seropositive. Sequencing was carried out using PBMCs. V is TRBV29-1 and J is TRBJ2-7; 10 bases are shared with TRBD1. CDR3 in DNA: TGCAGCGCCGGCCCCGGGACAGGGGCCGAGCAGTACTTC. This gives the protein CSAGPGTGAEQYF.